This T cell receptor (beta chain) was documented in a study of blood T cell repertoires in COVID-19. About the study: The study drew acute and convalescent COVID-19 samples from the United States, Italy and Spain. PBMCs, B-cell-depleted T cells, or T cells provided the cDNA or gDNA that made up the material.

The CDR3 contains 14 residues. Germline V gene data show CDR1 as MNHEY and CDR2 as SVGEGT. Trimming removed 6 bases from V and 7 bases from J, with 19 bases in between. Study processing details: Estimation of nucleated cell counts was performed using reference gene primer amplification. Assay used: immunoSEQ multiplex PCR; TCRdb lists only in-frame clones, some missing. The V and J calls and the clone size are those of that table, but D and trimming were determined from the DNA. Seen here are around 150,000 clones, 92% observed once, and the top ten hold approximately 5%. This TCR was sampled from a man younger than 45 with COVID-19, enrolled during active disease. Sequences were obtained from peripheral blood. J is TRBJ2-7 and V is TRBV6-2 or TRBV6-3; D perhaps matches TRBD1 (5 bases). CDR3 sequence reads: CASSPGWAGFEQYF. The DNA of the CDR3 is TGTGCCAGCAGCCCCGGCTGGGCAGGGTTTGAGCAGTACTTC.